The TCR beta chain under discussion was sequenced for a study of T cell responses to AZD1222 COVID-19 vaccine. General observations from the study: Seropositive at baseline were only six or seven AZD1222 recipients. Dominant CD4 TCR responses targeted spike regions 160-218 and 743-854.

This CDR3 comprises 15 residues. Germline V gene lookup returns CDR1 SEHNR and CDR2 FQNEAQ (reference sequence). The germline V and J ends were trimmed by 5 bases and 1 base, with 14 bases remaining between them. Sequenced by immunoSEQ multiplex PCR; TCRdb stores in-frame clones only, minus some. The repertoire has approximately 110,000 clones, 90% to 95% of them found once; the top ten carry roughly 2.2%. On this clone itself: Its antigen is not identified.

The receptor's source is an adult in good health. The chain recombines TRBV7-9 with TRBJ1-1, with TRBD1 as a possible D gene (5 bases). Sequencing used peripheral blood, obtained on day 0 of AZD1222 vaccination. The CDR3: CASSNLGRANTEAFF. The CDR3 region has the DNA TGTGCCAGCAGCAATTTGGGGCGTGCGAACACTGAAGCTTTCTTT. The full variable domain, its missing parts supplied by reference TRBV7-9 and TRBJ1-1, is DTGVSQNPRHKITKRGQNVTFRCDPISEHNRLYWYRQTLGQGPEFLTYFQNEAQLEKSRLLSDRFSAERPKGSFSTLEIQRTEQGDSAMYLCASSNLGRANTEAFFGQGTRLTVV.